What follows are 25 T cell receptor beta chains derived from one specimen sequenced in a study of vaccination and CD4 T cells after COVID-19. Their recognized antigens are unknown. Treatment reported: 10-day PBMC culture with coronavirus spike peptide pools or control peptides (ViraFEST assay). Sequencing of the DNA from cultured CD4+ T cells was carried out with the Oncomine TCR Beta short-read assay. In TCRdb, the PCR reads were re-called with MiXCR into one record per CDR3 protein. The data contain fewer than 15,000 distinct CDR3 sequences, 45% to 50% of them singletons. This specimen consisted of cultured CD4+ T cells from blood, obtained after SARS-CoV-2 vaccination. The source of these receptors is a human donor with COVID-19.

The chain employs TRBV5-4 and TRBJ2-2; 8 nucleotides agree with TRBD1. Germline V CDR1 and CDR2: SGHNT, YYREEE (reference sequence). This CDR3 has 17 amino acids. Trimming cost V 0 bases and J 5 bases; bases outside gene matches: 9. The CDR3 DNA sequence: TGTGCCAGCAGCTTGGTCGGCAGGGGGCCGGGTACCGGGGAGCTGTTTTTT. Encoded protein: CASSLVGRGPGTGELFF.

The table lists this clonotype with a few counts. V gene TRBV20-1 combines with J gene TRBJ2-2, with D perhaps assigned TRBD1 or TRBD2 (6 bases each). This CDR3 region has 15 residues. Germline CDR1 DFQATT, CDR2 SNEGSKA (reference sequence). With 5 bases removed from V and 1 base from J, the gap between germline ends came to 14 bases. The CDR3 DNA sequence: TGCAGTGCTCAAAAGGGGGGACAGAACACCGGGGAGCTGTTTTTT. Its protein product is CSAQKGGQNTGELFF.

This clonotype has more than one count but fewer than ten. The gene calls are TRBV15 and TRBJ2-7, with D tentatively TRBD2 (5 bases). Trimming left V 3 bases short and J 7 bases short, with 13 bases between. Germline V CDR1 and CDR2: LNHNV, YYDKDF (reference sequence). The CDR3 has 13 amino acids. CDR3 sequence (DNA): TGTGCCACCAGCAGTGGCCCGGGATCGGAGCAGTACTTC. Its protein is CATSSGPGSEQYF.

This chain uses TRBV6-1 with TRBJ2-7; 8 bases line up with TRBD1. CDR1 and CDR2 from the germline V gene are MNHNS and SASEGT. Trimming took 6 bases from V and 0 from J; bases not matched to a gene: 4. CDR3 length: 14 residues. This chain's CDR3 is CASRRQGNSYEQYF. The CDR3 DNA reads TGTGCCAGCAGGAGACAGGGGAACTCCTACGAGCAGTACTTC.

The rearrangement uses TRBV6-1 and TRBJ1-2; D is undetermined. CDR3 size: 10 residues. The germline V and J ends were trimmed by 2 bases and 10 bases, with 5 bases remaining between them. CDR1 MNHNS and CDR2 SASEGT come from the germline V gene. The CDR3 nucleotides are TGTGCCAGCAGTGAAACCCTCTACACCTTC. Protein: CASSETLYTF.

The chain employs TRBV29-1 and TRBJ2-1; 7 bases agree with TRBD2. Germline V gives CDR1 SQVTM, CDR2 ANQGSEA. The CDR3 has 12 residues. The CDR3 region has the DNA TGCAGTCTTAATCGGGGGGTCAATGAGCAGTTCTTC. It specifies CSLNRGVNEQFF.

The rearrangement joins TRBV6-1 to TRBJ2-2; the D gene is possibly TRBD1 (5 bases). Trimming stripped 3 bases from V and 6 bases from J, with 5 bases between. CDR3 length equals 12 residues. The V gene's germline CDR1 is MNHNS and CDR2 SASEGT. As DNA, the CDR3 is TGTGCCAGCAGTGACAGGGCCGGGGAGCTGTTTTTT. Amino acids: CASSDRAGELFF.

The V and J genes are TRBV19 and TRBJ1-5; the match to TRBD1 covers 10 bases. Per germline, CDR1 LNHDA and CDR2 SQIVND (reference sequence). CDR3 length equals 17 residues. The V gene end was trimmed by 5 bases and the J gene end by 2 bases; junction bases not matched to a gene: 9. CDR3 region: CASSPLTGGKGNQPQHF. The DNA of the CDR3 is TGTGCCAGTAGTCCGCTGACAGGGGGCAAAGGCAATCAGCCCCAGCATTTT.

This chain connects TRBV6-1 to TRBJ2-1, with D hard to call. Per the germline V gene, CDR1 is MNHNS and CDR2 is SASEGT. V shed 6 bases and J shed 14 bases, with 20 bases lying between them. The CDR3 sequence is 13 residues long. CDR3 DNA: TGTGCCAGCAGAGTGTCAGGCCTAAGAGGAGAGTTCTTC. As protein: CASRVSGLRGEFF.

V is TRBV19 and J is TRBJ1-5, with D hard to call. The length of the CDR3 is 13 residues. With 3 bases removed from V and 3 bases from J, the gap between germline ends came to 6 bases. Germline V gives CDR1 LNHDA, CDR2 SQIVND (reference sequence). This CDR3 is CASSMEHNQPQHF. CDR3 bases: TGTGCCAGTAGTATGGAGCACAATCAGCCCCAGCATTTT.

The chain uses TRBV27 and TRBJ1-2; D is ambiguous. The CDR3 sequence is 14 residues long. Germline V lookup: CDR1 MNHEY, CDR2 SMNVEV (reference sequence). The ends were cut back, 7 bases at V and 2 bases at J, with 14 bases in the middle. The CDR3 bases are TGTGCCAGCACCCCGTTTGACGGAAACTATGGCTACACCTTC. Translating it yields CASTPFDGNYGYTF.

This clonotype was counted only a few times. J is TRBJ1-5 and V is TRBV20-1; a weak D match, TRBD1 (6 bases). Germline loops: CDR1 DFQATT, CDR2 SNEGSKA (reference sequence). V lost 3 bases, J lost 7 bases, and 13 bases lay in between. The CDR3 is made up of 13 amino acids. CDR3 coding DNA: TGCAGTGCTAGCTACAGGGTTTCCCAGCCCCAGCATTTT. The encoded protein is CSASYRVSQPQHF.

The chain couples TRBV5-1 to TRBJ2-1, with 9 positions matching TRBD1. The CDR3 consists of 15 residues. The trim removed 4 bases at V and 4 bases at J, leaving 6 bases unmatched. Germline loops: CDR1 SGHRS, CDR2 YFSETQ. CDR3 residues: CASSNTGGGYNEQFF. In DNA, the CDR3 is TGCGCCAGCAGCAACACAGGGGGCGGGTACAATGAGCAGTTCTTC.

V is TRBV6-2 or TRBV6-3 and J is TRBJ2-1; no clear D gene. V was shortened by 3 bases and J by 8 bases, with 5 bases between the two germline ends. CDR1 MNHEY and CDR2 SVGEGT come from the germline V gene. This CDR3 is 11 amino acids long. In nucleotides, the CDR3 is TGTGCCAGCAGTTATCCGGATGAGCAGTTCTTC. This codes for CASSYPDEQFF.

The CDR3 DNA reads as TGCAGTGCTAGAGCGACCGGGACTACAAGAGAGACCCAGTACTTC. This encodes CSARATGTTRETQYF. The rearrangement links TRBV20-1 to TRBJ2-5; 7 bases agree with TRBD2. From germline, CDR1 is DFQATT and CDR2 SNEGSKA (reference sequence). The CDR3 is 15 residues long. Trimming cost V 1 base and J 4 bases; bases outside gene matches: 9.

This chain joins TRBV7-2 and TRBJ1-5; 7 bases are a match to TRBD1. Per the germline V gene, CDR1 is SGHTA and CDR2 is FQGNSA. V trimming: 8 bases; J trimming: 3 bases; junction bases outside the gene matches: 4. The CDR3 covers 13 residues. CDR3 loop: CASGDRPNQPQHF. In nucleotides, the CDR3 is TGTGCCAGCGGGGACAGACCCAATCAGCCCCAGCATTTT.

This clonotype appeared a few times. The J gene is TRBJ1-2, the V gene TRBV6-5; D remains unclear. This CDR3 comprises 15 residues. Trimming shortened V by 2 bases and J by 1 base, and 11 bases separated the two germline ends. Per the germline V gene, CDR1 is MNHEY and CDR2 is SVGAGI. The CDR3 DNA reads TGTGCCAGCAGTTACCGAGGACTTCTTAACTATGGCTACACCTTC. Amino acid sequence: CASSYRGLLNYGYTF.

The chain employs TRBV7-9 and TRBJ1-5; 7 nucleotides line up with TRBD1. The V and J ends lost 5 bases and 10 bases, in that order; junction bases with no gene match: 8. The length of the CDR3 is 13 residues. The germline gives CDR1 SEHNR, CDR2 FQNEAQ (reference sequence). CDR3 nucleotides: TGTGCCAGCAGCCCACGAGGGGACAGTCCCCAGCATTTT. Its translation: CASSPRGDSPQHF. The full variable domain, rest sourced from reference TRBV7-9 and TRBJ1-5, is DTGVSQNPRHKITKRGQNVTFRCDPISEHNRLYWYRQTLGQGPEFLTYFQNEAQLEKSRLLSDRFSAERPKGSFSTLEIQRTEQGDSAMYLCASSPRGDSPQHFGDGTRLSIL.

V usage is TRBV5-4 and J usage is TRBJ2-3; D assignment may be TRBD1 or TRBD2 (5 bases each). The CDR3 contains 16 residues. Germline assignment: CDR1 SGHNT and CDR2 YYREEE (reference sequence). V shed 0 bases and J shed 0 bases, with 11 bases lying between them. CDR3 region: CASSLERGRSTDTQYF. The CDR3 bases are TGTGCCAGCAGCTTGGAGAGGGGAAGGAGCACAGATACGCAGTATTTT. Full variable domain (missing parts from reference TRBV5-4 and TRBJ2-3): ETGVTQSPTHLIKTRGQQVTLRCSSQSGHNTVSWYQQALGQGPQFIFQYYREEENGRGNFPPRFSGLQFPNYSSELNVNALELDDSALYLCASSLERGRSTDTQYFGPGTRLTVL.

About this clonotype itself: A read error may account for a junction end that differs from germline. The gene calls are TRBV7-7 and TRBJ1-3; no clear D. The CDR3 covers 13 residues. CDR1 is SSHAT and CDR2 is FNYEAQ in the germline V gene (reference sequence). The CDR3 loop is CASSLTLGNTIYF. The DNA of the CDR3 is TGTGCTAGCAGCTTGACTTTGGGAAACACCATATATTTT. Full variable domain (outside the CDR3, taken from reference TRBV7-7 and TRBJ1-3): GAGVSQSPRYKVTKRGQDVTLRCDPISSHATLYWYQQALGQGPEFLTYFNYEAQPDKSGLPSDRFSAERPEGSISTLTIQRTEQRDSAMYRCASSLTLGNTIYFGEGSWLTVV.

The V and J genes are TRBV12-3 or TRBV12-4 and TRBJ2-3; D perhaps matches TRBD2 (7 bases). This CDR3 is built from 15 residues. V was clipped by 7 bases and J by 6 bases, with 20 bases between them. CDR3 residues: CASIRGGGRWDTQYF. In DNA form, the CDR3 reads TGTGCCAGCATCCGAGGGGGGGGGCGCTGGGATACGCAGTATTTT.

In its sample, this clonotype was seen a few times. The CDR3 coding sequence is TGTGCCAGCAGCCCGGACAGAAGGCAGCCCCAGCATTTT. Amino acid sequence: CASSPDRRQPQHF. The genes are TRBV7-2 and TRBJ1-5; D is possibly TRBD1 (6 bases). This CDR3 comprises 13 residues. Germline assignment: CDR1 SGHTA and CDR2 FQGNSA. V lost 5 bases, J lost 7 bases, and 12 bases lay in between.

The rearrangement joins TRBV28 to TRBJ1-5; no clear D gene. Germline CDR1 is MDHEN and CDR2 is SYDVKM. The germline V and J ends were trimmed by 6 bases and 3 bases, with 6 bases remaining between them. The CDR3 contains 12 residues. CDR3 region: CASRGSNQPQHF. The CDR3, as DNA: TGTGCCAGCAGGGGGTCCAATCAGCCCCAGCATTTT.

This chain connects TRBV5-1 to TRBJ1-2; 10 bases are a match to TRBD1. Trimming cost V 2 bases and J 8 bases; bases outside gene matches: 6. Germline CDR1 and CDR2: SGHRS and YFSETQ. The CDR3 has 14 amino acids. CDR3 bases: TGCGCCAGCAGCTTCCAGACAGGGGGCGAGGGCTACACCTTC. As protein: CASSFQTGGEGYTF.

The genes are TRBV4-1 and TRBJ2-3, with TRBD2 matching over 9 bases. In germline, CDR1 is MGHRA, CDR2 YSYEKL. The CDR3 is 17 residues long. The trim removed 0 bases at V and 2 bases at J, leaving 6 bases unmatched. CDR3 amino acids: CASSQDGAGGPTDTQYF. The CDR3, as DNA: TGCGCCAGCAGCCAAGACGGAGCGGGGGGACCCACAGATACGCAGTATTTT.